This T cell receptor beta chain was profiled in a study of shared clonotypes between healthy human individuals. Study-level results: Owing to a small donor count, the genetic and exposure-history diversity represented was limited. Lower generation probabilities were found for non-shared clonotypes than for those shared by all four donors. Roughly 5% of naive CD4 clonotypes were shared across a few donors. Clonotype sharing levels among donors were expected to vary with sequencing depth.

With 4 bases clipped from V and 5 bases from J, the junction kept 13 bases outside the gene matches. Looked up from germline, CDR1 is SGHRS and CDR2 is YFSETQ. The CDR3 contains 16 residues. Profiling relied on immunoSEQ multiplex PCR, and the TCRdb table lists in-frame clones only, not all of them. The sample contains approximately 710,000 clones, less than 95% of which appear only once. For this clone: Its target is not known.

This receptor was obtained from a man younger than 35 in good health. Some clones in this sample may be carry-over from other donors' samples. Sequenced input: memory CD8+ T cells from PBMCs. The subset was: CD45RO+ cells pooled with CCR7-negative TemRA cells. The V and J genes are TRBV5-1 and TRBJ1-2; 8 nucleotides match TRBD1. The CDR3 loop is CASSLSTGDATYGYTF. The CDR3 DNA reads TGCGCCAGCAGCCTATCGACAGGGGACGCTACTTATGGCTACACCTTC. The entire variable domain, with the rest obtained from reference TRBV5-1 and TRBJ1-2, is as follows: KAGVTQTPRYLIKTRGQQVTLSCSPISGHRSVSWYQQTPGQGLQFLFEYFSETQRNKGNFPGRFSGRQFSNSRSEMNVSTLELGDSALYLCASSLSTGDATYGYTFGSGTRLTVV.